The rows below give T cell receptor beta chains drawn from one sample of a study of low-dose radiotherapy and immunotherapy resistance in tumors. TCRdb fed the reads into MiXCR, producing one record per CDR3 protein. The sample yields about 64,000 distinct CDR3 sequences, around a quarter seen once. The source was PBMCs, collected before treatment. Receptors were obtained from a male donor with rectosigmoid adenocarcinoma. CDR3s include the opening cysteine and the closing phenylalanine or tryptophan. The D gene is left open where the match is weak. Some rows have no size entry. The others give once, few or many, or a class for an expanded clone.

d_gene: NA; abundance: many; j_gene: TRBJ1-6; v_gene: TRBV27; CDR3aa: CASSLWFSVNSPLHF; CDR3nt: TGTGCCAGCAGTTTATGGTTCTCGGTGAATTCACCCCTCCACTTT
d_gene: NA; abundance: NA; j_gene: TRBJ2-1; v_gene: TRBV4-3; CDR3aa: CASSQDITASSYNEQFF; CDR3nt: TGCGCCAGCAGCCAAGATATAACTGCGAGCTCCTACAATGAGCAGTTCTTC
d_gene: NA; abundance: many; j_gene: TRBJ2-5; v_gene: TRBV6-1; CDR3aa: CASSYDRETQYF; CDR3nt: TGTGCCAGCAGTTACGACAGAGAGACCCAGTACTTC
d_gene: NA; abundance: many; j_gene: TRBJ2-1; v_gene: TRBV12-3/TRBV12-4; CDR3aa: CASSGGASGGRSEQFF; CDR3nt: TGTGCCAGCAGTGGGGGGGCTAGCGGAGGCCGGAGTGAGCAGTTCTTC
d_gene: NA; abundance: many; j_gene: TRBJ1-4; v_gene: TRBV5-4; CDR3aa: CASSLIGQKEKLFF; CDR3nt: TGTGCCAGCAGCTTGATAGGACAGAAGGAAAAACTGTTTTTT
d_gene: NA; abundance: few; j_gene: TRBJ2-5; v_gene: TRBV29-1; CDR3aa: CSVRTVTQETQYF; CDR3nt: TGCAGCGTTAGGACAGTGACCCAAGAGACCCAGTACTTC
d_gene: NA; abundance: few; j_gene: TRBJ2-3; v_gene: TRBV9; CDR3aa: CASSVIAGLGTQYF; CDR3nt: TGTGCCAGCAGCGTTATAGCTGGTTTGGGGACGCAGTATTTT
d_gene: TRBD1; abundance: NA; j_gene: TRBJ2-2; v_gene: TRBV28; CDR3aa: CASSFGQGVTGELFF; CDR3nt: TGTGCCAGCAGTTTTGGACAGGGGGTCACCGGGGAGCTGTTTTTT
d_gene: TRBD1; abundance: NA; j_gene: TRBJ1-6; v_gene: TRBV18; CDR3aa: CASSPGTGASSPLHF; CDR3nt: TGTGCCAGCTCACCCGGGACAGGGGCCTCCTCACCCCTCCACTTT
d_gene: NA; abundance: many; j_gene: TRBJ1-5; v_gene: TRBV7-2; CDR3aa: CASSLVSGQANQPQHF; CDR3nt: TGTGCCAGCAGCTTAGTTTCAGGTCAGGCGAATCAGCCCCAGCATTTT
d_gene: NA; abundance: NA; j_gene: TRBJ2-7; v_gene: TRBV5-5; CDR3aa: CASSPNRQAQNGQYF; CDR3nt: TGTGCCAGCAGCCCGAACAGACAGGCCCAAAACGGGCAGTACTTC
d_gene: NA; abundance: many; j_gene: TRBJ2-3; v_gene: TRBV12-3/TRBV12-4; CDR3aa: CASSLFTSDTQYF; CDR3nt: TGTGCCAGCAGTTTATTTACCTCAGATACGCAGTATTTT
d_gene: NA; abundance: many; j_gene: TRBJ2-5; v_gene: TRBV7-2; CDR3aa: CASSPGDQETQYF; CDR3nt: TGTGCCAGCAGCCCCGGGGACCAAGAGACCCAGTACTTC
d_gene: TRBD2; abundance: many; j_gene: TRBJ2-7; v_gene: TRBV6-2/TRBV6-3; CDR3aa: CASRLAGNAYEQYF; CDR3nt: TGTGCCAGCAGACTAGCGGGGAACGCCTACGAGCAGTACTTC
d_gene: NA; abundance: NA; j_gene: TRBJ1-1; v_gene: TRBV26; CDR3aa: CATGYNMNTEAFF; CDR3nt: TGTGCGACCGGGTACAACATGAACACTGAAGCTTTCTTT
d_gene: NA; abundance: NA; j_gene: TRBJ2-3; v_gene: TRBV5-1; CDR3aa: CASSSLTDTQYF; CDR3nt: TGCGCCAGCAGCTCTTTAACAGATACGCAGTATTTT
d_gene: TRBD2; abundance: many; j_gene: TRBJ2-5; v_gene: TRBV2; CDR3aa: CASSGLAGTKTQYF; CDR3nt: TGTGCCAGCAGTGGACTAGCGGGGACGAAGACCCAGTACTTC
d_gene: NA; abundance: many; j_gene: TRBJ2-6; v_gene: TRBV4-3; CDR3aa: CASSQVAGANVLTF; CDR3nt: TGCGCCAGCAGCCAGGTCGCTGGGGCCAACGTCCTGACTTTC
d_gene: NA; abundance: many; j_gene: TRBJ1-1; v_gene: TRBV7-8; CDR3aa: CASSKRAPMNTEAFF; CDR3nt: TGTGCCAGCAGTAAACGGGCTCCCATGAACACTGAAGCTTTCTTT
d_gene: NA; abundance: few; j_gene: TRBJ1-6; v_gene: TRBV30; CDR3aa: CAWSVDSNNSPLHF; CDR3nt: TGTGCCTGGAGTGTAGACAGTAATAATTCACCCCTCCACTTT
d_gene: NA; abundance: NA; j_gene: TRBJ2-2; v_gene: TRBV7-9; CDR3aa: CASSLKRQGAGELFFF; CDR3nt: NA
d_gene: TRBD2; abundance: NA; j_gene: TRBJ2-1; v_gene: TRBV24-1; CDR3aa: CATSDLAGGGSEQFF; CDR3nt: TGTGCCACCAGTGATCTAGCGGGAGGTGGGAGCGAGCAGTTCTTC
d_gene: NA; abundance: NA; j_gene: TRBJ2-3; v_gene: TRBV5-3; CDR3aa: CASILGSDLAGFSDTQYF; CDR3nt: TGTGCCAGCATCCTAGGGAGCGACCTAGCCGGTTTCTCAGATACGCAGTATTTT